The present entry profiles one T cell receptor beta chain with its context. There are 18 residues in the CDR3. Trimming removed 0 bases at V and 3 bases at J, with 15 bases between. Germline-derived CDR1 and CDR2 are LNHNV and YYDKDF (reference sequence). The data are from a study of OX40 agonist ivuxolimab in advanced cancers. For the study at large: The dose-escalation cohort was approximately 80% male, with a mean age of around 60 years, ranging about 23 to 90.

The repertoire was sequenced with immunoSEQ multiplex PCR; TCRdb's copy has only in-frame clones and lacks some. The data hold tens of thousands of clones, with about 85% observed a single time. This clonotype originated in an adult with an advanced solid tumor such as melanoma, head and neck, liver or kidney cancer. The chain couples TRBV15 to TRBJ2-6, with D possibly matching TRBD1 (6 bases). Sequencing used CD4+ or CD8+ T cells sorted from blood, obtained in a trial of the OX40 agonist ivuxolimab. CDR3 DNA: TGTGCCACCAGCAGAGATGGGACATCGCTACTTGGGGCCAACGTCCTGACTTTC. The encoded protein is CATSRDGTSLLGANVLTF.